This T cell receptor beta chain was recovered during a study of T-cell memory formation after mild COVID-19. At the level of the study: Largely donor-specific sequence clusters came from a couple of donors. Study observations and caveats: Researchers report contracting CD4+ clones mostly in CM and EM, with CD8+ clones in EMRA.

This clonotype has more than one count but fewer than ten. Its target is unknown. V gave up 7 bases and J gave up 8 bases; unmatched junction bases: 7. The CDR3 is 14 amino acids. CDR1 and CDR2 from the germline V gene are KGHDR and SFDVKD. TCR alpha and TCR beta cDNA libraries carrying sample barcodes and UMIs were produced by 5'RACE using constant-segment primers. TCRdb re-called the 5' RACE reads with MiXCR, one entry per CDR3 protein. The sample records around 320,000 distinct CDR3 sequences, approximately 20% being singletons. This chain connects TRBV24-1 to TRBJ2-1; 10 nucleotides agree with TRBD1. This clonotype originated in a man between 18 and 35 years old who had mild COVID-19 (a few samples of this study predate the infection). Cell type and time point are not known. Sequenced: PBMCs or a T cell subset sorted from them (not recorded which). In DNA form, the CDR3 reads TGTGCCACCAGCAGGGACAGGGGATTTGATGAGCAGTTCTTC. It is translated as CATSRDRGFDEQFF.